The 14 T cell receptor beta chains in this list originate from one sample, sequenced in a study of spatial heterogeneity in lung cancer (dated by TCRdb to the late 2010s). On the study overall, not on this receptor specifically: The tumor nonsynonymous mutation count correlated with the number of expanded intratumoral alpha and beta TCRs.

Sample time point, as interpreted from the label and publication: sample taken at primary tumor resection. The method behind the library was 5' RACE. Sequencing used a NextSeq 500. The raw public data were reprocessed by TCRdb itself: fastp quality trimming at Q25, MiXCR clonotype calling, in-frame beta chains only. CDR3 protein sequences are deduplicated, and each keeps its most common genes and DNA. In all, the sample holds a few thousand distinct CDR3 sequences, and roughly 10% of those were seen once. The top ten hold roughly 12% of the sample. The antigens for these receptors are not known. The sequencing used lung tumor tissue, collected at surgery. Every receptor here comes from a male donor with early-stage non-small cell lung cancer.

This clonotype is deemed medium-sized. A read error may account for a junction end that differs from germline. Within a library made for alpha chains, this beta chain is off target, and its count is uninformative. This sequence joins TRBV7-3 and TRBJ2-6; 8 bases align to TRBD1. CDR1 is SGHTA, CDR2 FQGTGA, per germline. This CDR3 contains 16 residues. CDR3 sequence (DNA): TGTGCCAGCAGTTTAACAGGGGGCTCTGGGGCCAACGTCCTGACTTTC. Its protein product is CASSLTGGSGANVLTF.

In its sample, this clonotype ranks as medium-sized (0.01 to 0.1%). This beta chain came through as a stray read in a library set up for alpha chains, and its size says little. The chain is built from TRBV7-2 and TRBJ2-7; 9 positions match TRBD2. The CDR3 has 17 amino acids. The germline CDR1 and CDR2 sequences are SGHTA and FQGNSA. After removal of 2 bases from V and 1 base from J, the junction contained 9 bases not matched to a gene. The CDR3 is CASSLLAGSWSSYEQYF. CDR3 nucleotides: TGTGCCAGCAGCTTACTAGCGGGGTCCTGGAGTTCCTACGAGCAGTACTTC.

In this sample, this clonotype is medium-sized. This beta chain is a stray read from a library made for alpha chains; its abundance is not meaningful. The chain has TRBV6-5 and TRBJ2-7; 9 nucleotides agree with TRBD2. Germline values: CDR1 MNHEY, CDR2 SVGAGI. This CDR3 region has 15 residues. V dropped 6 bases and J dropped 2; count of bases not matched to a gene: 8. CDR3 protein: CASRRSGLAAYEQYF. In nucleotides, the CDR3 is TGTGCCAGCAGGAGATCGGGACTAGCCGCCTACGAGCAGTACTTC.

As regards this clonotype: This beta chain represents an off-target read in a library built for alpha chains; its size is of limited meaning. This chain joins TRBV6-6 and TRBJ2-3; TRBD1 agrees at 8 bases. V gave up 5 bases and J gave up 0 bases; unmatched junction bases: 4. The CDR3 is 15 residues long. Looked up from germline, CDR1 is MNHNY and CDR2 is SVGAGI (reference sequence). CDR3 sequence (DNA): TGTGCCAGCAGTGCCCGGGACAGGAGCACAGATACGCAGTATTTT. It codes for CASSARDRSTDTQYF.

Details on this clonotype: This beta chain is off target for a library built for alpha chains, so its abundance means little. The CDR3 loop is CASSYAGGTEAFF. The CDR3 bases are TGTGCCAGCAGTTACGCAGGAGGCACTGAAGCTTTCTTT. The rearrangement uses TRBV6-5 and TRBJ1-1, with unresolved D. V shed 2 bases and J shed 4 bases, with 8 bases lying between them. CDR3 length: 13 amino acids. The germline V gene has CDR1 MNHEY and CDR2 SVGAGI.

Concerning this clonotype itself: The library was designed around alpha chains, so this beta chain is a stray read whose abundance carries little weight. This rearrangement joins TRBV28 to TRBJ2-6; D unclear. The V end was cut by 2 bases, the J end by 0 bases, with 8 bases between. Germline V lookup: CDR1 MDHEN, CDR2 SYDVKM. There are 16 residues in the CDR3. CDR3 loop: CASSLGRISGANVLTF. CDR3 nucleotides: TGTGCCAGCAGTTTAGGGCGAATCTCTGGGGCCAACGTCCTGACTTTC.

Sample share makes this clonotype large (0.1 to 1%). This beta chain is an off-target read within a library intended for alpha chains, so its frequency means little. V gene TRBV5-1 combines with J gene TRBJ2-3; D is uncertain. CDR3 length: 13 residues. The V and J ends lost 0 bases and 7 bases respectively, with 9 bases between them. Per the germline V gene, CDR1 is SGHRS and CDR2 is YFSETQ. The CDR3 DNA follows: TGCGCCAGCAGCTTGGAAGGGCGGAATACGCAGTATTTT. This codes for CASSLEGRNTQYF. Complete variable domain (other parts from reference TRBV5-1 and TRBJ2-3): KAGVTQTPRYLIKTRGQQVTLSCSPISGHRSVSWYQQTPGQGLQFLFEYFSETQRNKGNFPGRFSGRQFSNSRSEMNVSTLELGDSALYLCASSLEGRNTQYFGPGTRLTVL.

This clonotype is labeled as medium-sized. Since the library was made to target alpha chains, this beta chain is a stray read and its abundance is not meaningful. V gene TRBV5-5 combines with J gene TRBJ2-3, with 8 bases matching TRBD1. V dropped 7 bases and J dropped 6; count of bases not matched to a gene: 4. CDR3 size: 12 residues. Germline values: CDR1 SGHKS, CDR2 YYEKEE (reference sequence). The CDR3 protein is CASQRDRDTQYF. The CDR3 region has the DNA TGTGCCAGCCAAAGGGACAGGGATACGCAGTATTTT.

This clonotype is judged medium-sized. This beta chain is a stray read from a library made for alpha chains; its abundance is not meaningful. The CDR3 region has the DNA TGTGCCAGCAGCTTAGTCCAGGGGAAAGGCAATCAGCCCCAGCATTTT. This codes for CASSLVQGKGNQPQHF. The chain has TRBV7-8 and TRBJ1-5, with D maybe TRBD1 (6 bases). From germline, CDR1 is SGHVS and CDR2 FQNEAQ. V was clipped by 1 base and J by 2 bases, with 12 bases between them. CDR3 size: 16 residues.

By sample share, this clonotype is medium-sized. Within a library made for alpha chains, this beta chain is off target, and its count is uninformative. The chain has TRBV11-3 and TRBJ2-1; a possible D gene is TRBD1 (6 bases). The length of the CDR3 is 14 residues. V lost 3 bases to trimming and J lost 6 bases, with 12 bases between them. CDR1 is SGHNT and CDR2 is YENEEA in the germline V gene. The CDR3 here is CASSFSGVSNEQFF. The CDR3 nucleotides read TGTGCCAGCAGCTTCTCAGGGGTCAGCAATGAGCAGTTCTTC.

This clonotype showed up just a few times. A library prepared for alpha chains yielded this beta chain as an off-target read; its size is of little meaning. The chain carries TRBV12-3 or TRBV12-4 and TRBJ1-6, with D tentatively TRBD1 (6 bases). This CDR3 is built from 16 residues. V was clipped by 6 bases and J by 1 base, with 13 bases between them. The CDR3 region is CASRTLQGSYNSPLHF. CDR3 nucleotides: TGTGCCAGCAGGACACTACAGGGTTCCTATAATTCACCCCTCCACTTT.

This clonotype is categorized as medium-sized. The library was prepared for alpha chains; this beta chain is a stray read, so its frequency means little. The gene calls are TRBV20-1 and TRBJ2-3; possible D gene TRBD2, 6 bases. The V gene lost 3 bases and the J gene lost 1 base, with 8 bases spanning the gap. This CDR3 is built from 13 residues. Germline values: CDR1 DFQATT, CDR2 SNEGSKA (reference sequence). DNA of the CDR3: TGCAGTGCTAGGAAGCGGGGCACAGATACGCAGTATTTT. The encoded protein is CSARKRGTDTQYF.

This clonotype was recorded many times. This beta chain is an off-target read within a library intended for alpha chains, so its frequency means little. The genes are TRBV27 and TRBJ2-2; 8 bases are shared with TRBD2. With V trimmed by 5 bases and J by 6 bases, 5 bases remained unmatched. There are 14 residues in the CDR3. The germline V gene has CDR1 MNHEY and CDR2 SMNVEV (reference sequence). CDR3 sequence reads: CASSTGLGAGELFF. The CDR3 coding sequence is TGTGCCAGCAGTACGGGACTAGGGGCCGGGGAGCTGTTTTTT.

This clonotype is medium-sized within its sample. With the library built for alpha chains, this beta chain is off target and its frequency is not meaningful. The chain couples TRBV28 to TRBJ1-2, with 7 positions matching TRBD1. With 2 bases clipped from V and 6 bases from J, the junction kept 3 bases outside the gene matches. Per the germline V gene, CDR1 is MDHEN and CDR2 is SYDVKM. CDR3 length: 13 amino acids. This CDR3 is CASSLQGGNGYTF. The CDR3 bases are TGTGCCAGCAGTTTACAGGGGGGAAATGGCTACACCTTC.